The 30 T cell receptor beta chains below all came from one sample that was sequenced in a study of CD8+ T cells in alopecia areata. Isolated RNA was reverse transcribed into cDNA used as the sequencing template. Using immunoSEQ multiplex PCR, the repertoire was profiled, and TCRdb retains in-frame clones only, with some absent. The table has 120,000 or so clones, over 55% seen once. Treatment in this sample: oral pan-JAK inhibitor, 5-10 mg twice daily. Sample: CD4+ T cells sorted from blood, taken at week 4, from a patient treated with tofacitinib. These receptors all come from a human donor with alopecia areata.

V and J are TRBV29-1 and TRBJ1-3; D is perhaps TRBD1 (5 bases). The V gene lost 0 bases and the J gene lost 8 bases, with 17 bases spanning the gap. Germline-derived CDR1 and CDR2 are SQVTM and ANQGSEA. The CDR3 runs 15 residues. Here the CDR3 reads CSVEDRRGSLDTIYF. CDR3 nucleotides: TGCAGCGTTGAAGATAGAAGGGGAAGTTTAGACACCATATATTTT.

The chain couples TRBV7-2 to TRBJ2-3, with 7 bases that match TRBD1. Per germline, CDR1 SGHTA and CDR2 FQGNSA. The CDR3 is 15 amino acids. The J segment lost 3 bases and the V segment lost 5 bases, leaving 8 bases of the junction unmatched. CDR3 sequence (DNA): TGTGCCAGCAGCCTTCGGGGACAGTGGACAGATACGCAGTATTTT. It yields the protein CASSLRGQWTDTQYF.

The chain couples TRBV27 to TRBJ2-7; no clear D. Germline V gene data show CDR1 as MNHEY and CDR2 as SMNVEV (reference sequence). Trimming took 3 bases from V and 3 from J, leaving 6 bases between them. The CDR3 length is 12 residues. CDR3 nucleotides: TGTGCCAGCAGTTTTAAGGGCTACGAGCAGTACTTC. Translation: CASSFKGYEQYF.

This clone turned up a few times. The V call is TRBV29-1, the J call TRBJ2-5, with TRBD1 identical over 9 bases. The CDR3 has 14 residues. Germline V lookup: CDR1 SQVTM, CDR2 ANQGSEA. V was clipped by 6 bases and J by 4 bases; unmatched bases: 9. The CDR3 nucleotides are TGCAGCGTGAAAAAACGGGACAGGGTAGAGACCCAGTACTTC. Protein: CSVKKRDRVETQYF.

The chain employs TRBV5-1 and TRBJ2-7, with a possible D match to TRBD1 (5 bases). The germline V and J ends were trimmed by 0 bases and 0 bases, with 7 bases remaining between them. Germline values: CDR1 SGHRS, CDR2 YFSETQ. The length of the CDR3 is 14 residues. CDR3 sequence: CASSLGGLSYEQYF. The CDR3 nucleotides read TGCGCCAGCAGCTTGGGGGGCCTCTCCTACGAGCAGTACTTC.

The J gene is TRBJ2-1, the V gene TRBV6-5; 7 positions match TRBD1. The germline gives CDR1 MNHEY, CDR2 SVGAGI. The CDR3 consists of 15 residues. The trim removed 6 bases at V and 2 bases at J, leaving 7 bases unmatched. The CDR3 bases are TGTGCCAGCAGCCCCGGGACAGCTCCCTACAATGAGCAGTTCTTC. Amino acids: CASSPGTAPYNEQFF.

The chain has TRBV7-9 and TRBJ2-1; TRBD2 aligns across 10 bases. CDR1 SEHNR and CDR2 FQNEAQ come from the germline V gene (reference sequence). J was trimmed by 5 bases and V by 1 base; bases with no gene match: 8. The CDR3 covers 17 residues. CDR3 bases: TGTGCCAGCAGCTTAGTTCTAGCGGGGGACGTAAACAATGAGCAGTTCTTC. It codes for CASSLVLAGDVNNEQFF.

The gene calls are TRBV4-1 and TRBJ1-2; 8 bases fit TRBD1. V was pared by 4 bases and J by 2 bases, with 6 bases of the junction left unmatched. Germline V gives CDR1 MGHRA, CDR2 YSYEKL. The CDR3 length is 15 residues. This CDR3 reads CASSRPQGANYGYTF. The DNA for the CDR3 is TGCGCCAGCAGCCGCCCTCAGGGGGCGAACTATGGCTACACCTTC.

This CDR3 is CASSSGTNNEQFF. The CDR3, as DNA: TGCGCCAGCAGCAGCGGGACTAACAATGAGCAGTTCTTC. The rearrangement joins TRBV5-1 to TRBJ2-1, with 7 positions matching TRBD2. Germline assignment: CDR1 SGHRS and CDR2 YFSETQ. V shed 4 bases, J shed 5 bases, and the junction held 3 bases outside the gene matches. The CDR3 has 13 amino acids. Full variable domain (rest looked up from reference TRBV5-1 and TRBJ2-1): KAGVTQTPRYLIKTRGQQVTLSCSPISGHRSVSWYQQTPGQGLQFLFEYFSETQRNKGNFPGRFSGRQFSNSRSEMNVSTLELGDSALYLCASSSGTNNEQFFGPGTRLTVL.

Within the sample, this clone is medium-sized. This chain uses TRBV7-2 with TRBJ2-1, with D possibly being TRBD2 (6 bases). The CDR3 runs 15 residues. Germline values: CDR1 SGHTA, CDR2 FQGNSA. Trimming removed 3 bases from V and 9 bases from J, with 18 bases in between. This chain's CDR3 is CASSFRGLSISEQFF. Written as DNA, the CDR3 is TGTGCCAGCAGCTTCAGAGGACTATCTATTAGTGAGCAGTTCTTC. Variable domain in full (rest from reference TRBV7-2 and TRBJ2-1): GAGVSQSPSNKVTEKGKDVELRCDPISGHTALYWYRQSLGQGLEFLIYFQGNSAPDKSGLPSDRFSAERTGGSVSTLTIQRTQQEDSAVYLCASSFRGLSISEQFFGPGTRLTVL.

CDR3 amino acids: CASSRLAGYNEQFF. In nucleotides, the CDR3 is TGTGCCAGCAGCAGGCTAGCGGGATACAATGAGCAGTTCTTC. This chain connects TRBV25-1 to TRBJ2-1, with 9 nucleotides matching TRBD2. Germline V gene data show CDR1 as MGHDK and CDR2 as SYGVNS. Trimming cost V 6 bases and J 4 bases; bases outside gene matches: 4. The CDR3 is made up of 14 amino acids.

CDR3 bases: TGTGCCAGCAGCTTCCCGGTAATACAGGGAAAAACTGAAGCTTTCTTT. It specifies CASSFPVIQGKTEAFF. The gene calls are TRBV7-3 and TRBJ1-1; D may be TRBD1 (6 bases). The CDR3 covers 16 residues. Trimming removed 3 bases at V and 5 bases at J, with 19 bases between. CDR1 is SGHTA, CDR2 FQGTGA, per germline.

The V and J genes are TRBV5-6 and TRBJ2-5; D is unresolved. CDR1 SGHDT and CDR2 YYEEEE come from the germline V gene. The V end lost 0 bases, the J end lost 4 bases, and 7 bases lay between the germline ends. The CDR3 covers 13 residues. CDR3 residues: CASSLGSGETQYF. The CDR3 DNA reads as TGTGCCAGCAGCTTGGGGTCGGGAGAGACCCAGTACTTC.

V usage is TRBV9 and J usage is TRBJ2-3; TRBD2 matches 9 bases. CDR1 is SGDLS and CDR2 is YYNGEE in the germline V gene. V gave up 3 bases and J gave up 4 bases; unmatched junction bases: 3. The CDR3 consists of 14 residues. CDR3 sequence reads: CASSGLAGSDTQYF. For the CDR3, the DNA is TGTGCCAGCAGCGGGCTAGCGGGATCAGATACGCAGTATTTT.

CDR3 in DNA: TGTGCCAGCGGAGTAAGCGGGAGCACAGATACGCAGTATTTT. This encodes CASGVSGSTDTQYF. The chain combines TRBV13 with TRBJ2-3, with D perhaps TRBD2 (6 bases). The CDR3 totals 14 residues. The germline V gene has CDR1 PRHDT and CDR2 FYEKMQ (reference sequence). Trimming stripped 8 bases from V and 0 bases from J, with 12 bases between. Filled out from reference TRBV13 and TRBJ2-3, the complete variable domain reads AAGVIQSPRHLIKEKRETATLKCYPIPRHDTVYWYQQGPGQDPQFLISFYEKMQSDKGSIPDRFSAQQFSDYHSELNMSSLELGDSALYFCASGVSGSTDTQYFGPGTRLTVL.

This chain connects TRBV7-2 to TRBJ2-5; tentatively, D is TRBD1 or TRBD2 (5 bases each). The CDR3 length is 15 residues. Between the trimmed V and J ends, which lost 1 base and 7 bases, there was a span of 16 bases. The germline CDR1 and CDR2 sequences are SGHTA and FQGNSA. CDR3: CASSLGVRDRGTQYF. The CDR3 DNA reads TGTGCCAGCAGCTTAGGGGTTCGGGATAGGGGGACCCAGTACTTC.

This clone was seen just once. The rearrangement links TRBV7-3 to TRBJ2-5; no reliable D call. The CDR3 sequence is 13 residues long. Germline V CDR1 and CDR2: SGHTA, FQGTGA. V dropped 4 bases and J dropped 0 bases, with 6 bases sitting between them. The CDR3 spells CASSSPYQETQYF. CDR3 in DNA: TGTGCCAGCAGCTCCCCGTACCAAGAGACCCAGTACTTC.

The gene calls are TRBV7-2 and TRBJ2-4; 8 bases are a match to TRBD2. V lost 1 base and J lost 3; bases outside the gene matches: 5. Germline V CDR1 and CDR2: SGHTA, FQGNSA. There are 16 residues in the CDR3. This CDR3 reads CASSLVSGAGKNIQYF. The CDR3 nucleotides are TGTGCCAGCAGCTTAGTTAGCGGGGCCGGCAAAAACATTCAGTACTTC.

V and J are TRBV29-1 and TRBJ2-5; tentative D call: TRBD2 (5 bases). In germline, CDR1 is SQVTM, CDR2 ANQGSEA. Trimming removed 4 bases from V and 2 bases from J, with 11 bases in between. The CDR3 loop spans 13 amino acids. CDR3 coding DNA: TGCAGCGTTGGGCTCGGGGAGCAAGAGACCCAGTACTTC. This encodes CSVGLGEQETQYF. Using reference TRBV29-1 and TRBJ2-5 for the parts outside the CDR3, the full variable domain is SAVISQKPSRDICQRGTSLTIQCQVDSQVTMMFWYRQQPGQSLTLIATANQGSEATYESGFVIDKFPISRPNLTFSTLTVSNMSPEDSSIYLCSVGLGEQETQYFGPGTRLLVL.

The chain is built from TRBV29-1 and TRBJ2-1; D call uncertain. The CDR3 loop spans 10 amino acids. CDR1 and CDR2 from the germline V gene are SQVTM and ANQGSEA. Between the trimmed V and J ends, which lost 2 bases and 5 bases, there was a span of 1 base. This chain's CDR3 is CSVENNEQFF. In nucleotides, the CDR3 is TGCAGCGTTGAAAACAATGAGCAGTTCTTC.

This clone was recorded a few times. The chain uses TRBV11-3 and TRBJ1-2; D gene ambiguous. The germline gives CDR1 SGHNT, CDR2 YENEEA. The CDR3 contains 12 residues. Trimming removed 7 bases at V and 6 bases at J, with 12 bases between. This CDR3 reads CASTGRFDGYTF. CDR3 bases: TGTGCCAGCACCGGACGTTTCGATGGCTACACCTTC.

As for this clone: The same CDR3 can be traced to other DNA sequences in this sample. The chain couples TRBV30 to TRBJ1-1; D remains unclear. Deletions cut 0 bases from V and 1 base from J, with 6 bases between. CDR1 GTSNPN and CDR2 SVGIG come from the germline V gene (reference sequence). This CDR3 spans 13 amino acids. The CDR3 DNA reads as TGTGCCTGGAGTGTCCGCAGGAACACTGAAGCTTTCTTT. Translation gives CAWSVRRNTEAFF.

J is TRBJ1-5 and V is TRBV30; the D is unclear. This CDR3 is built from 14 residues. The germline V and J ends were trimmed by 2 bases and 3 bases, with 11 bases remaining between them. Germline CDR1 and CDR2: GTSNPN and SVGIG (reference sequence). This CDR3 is CAWSQLRVNQPQHF. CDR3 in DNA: TGTGCCTGGAGTCAGTTGAGGGTCAATCAGCCCCAGCATTTT.

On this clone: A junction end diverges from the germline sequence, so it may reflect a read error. This CDR3 reads CASSLDQGTRYF. CDR3 DNA sequence: TGTGCCAGCAGCTTAGACCAGGGGACTCGGTACTTC. The chain employs TRBV7-9 and TRBJ1-2; D might be TRBD1 (6 bases). Germline CDR1 reads SEHNR; CDR2 reads FQNEAQ (reference sequence). The CDR3 totals 12 residues.

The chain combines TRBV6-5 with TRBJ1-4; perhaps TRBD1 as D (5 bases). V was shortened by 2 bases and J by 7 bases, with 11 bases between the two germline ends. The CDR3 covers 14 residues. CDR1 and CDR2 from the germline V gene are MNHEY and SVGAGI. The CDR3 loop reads CASSYDSRGEKLFF. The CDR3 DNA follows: TGTGCCAGCAGTTACGACAGTAGGGGTGAAAAACTGTTTTTT.

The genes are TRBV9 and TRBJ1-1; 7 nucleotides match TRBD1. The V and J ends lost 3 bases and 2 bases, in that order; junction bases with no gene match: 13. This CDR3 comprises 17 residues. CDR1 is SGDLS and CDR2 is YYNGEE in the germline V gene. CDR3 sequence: CASSAGQTSLINTEAFF. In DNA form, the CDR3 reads TGTGCCAGCAGCGCGGGACAGACTTCCCTAATCAACACTGAAGCTTTCTTT. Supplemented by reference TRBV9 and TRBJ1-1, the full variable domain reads DSGVTQTPKHLITATGQRVTLRCSPRSGDLSVYWYQQSLDQGLQFLIQYYNGEERAKGNILERFSAQQFPDLHSELNLSSLELGDSALYFCASSAGQTSLINTEAFFGQGTRLTVV.

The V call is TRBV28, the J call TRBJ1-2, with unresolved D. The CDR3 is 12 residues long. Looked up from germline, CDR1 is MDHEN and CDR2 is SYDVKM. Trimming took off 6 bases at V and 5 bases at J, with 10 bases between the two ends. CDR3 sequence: CASRTTDYGYTF. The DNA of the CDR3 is TGTGCCAGCAGAACAACAGATTATGGCTACACCTTC.

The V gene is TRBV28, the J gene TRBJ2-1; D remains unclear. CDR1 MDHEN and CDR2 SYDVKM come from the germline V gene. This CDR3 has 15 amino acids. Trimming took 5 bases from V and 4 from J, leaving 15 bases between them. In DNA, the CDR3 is TGTGCCAGCAGTCCAGCCGGCCTAGGGTACAATGAGCAGTTCTTC. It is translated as CASSPAGLGYNEQFF.

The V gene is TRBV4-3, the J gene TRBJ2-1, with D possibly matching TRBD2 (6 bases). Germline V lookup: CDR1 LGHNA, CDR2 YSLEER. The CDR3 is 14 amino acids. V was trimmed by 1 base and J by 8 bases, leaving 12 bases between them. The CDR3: CASSQVDSGDEQFF. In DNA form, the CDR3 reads TGCGCCAGCAGCCAAGTAGATTCGGGGGATGAGCAGTTCTTC.

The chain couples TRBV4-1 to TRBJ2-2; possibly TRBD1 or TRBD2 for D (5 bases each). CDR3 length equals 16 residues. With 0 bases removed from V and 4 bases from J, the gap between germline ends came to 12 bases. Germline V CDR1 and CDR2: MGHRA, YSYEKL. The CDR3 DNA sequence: TGCGCCAGCAGCCAAGAAACGAGGGGCCTCACCGGGGAGCTGTTTTTT. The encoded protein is CASSQETRGLTGELFF.